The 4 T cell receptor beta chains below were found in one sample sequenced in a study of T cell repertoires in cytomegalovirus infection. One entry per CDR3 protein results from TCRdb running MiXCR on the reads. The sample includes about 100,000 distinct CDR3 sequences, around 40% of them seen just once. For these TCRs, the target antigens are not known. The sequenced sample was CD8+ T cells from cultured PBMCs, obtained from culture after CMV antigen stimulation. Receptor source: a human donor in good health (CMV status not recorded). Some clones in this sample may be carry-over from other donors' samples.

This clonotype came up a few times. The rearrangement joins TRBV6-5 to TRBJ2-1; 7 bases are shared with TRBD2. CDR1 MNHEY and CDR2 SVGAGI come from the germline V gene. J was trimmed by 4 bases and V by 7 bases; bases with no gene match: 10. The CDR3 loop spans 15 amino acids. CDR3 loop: CASKLSGVLYNEQFF. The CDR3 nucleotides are TGTGCCAGCAAGTTGAGCGGGGTACTATACAATGAGCAGTTCTTC.

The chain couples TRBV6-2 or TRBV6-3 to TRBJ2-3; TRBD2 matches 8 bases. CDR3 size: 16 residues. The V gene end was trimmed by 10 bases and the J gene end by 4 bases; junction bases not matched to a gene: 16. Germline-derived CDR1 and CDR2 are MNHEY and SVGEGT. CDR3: CAISQGAGGRSDTQYF. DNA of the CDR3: TGTGCCATCTCACAGGGCGCGGGGGGCCGCTCAGATACGCAGTATTTT.

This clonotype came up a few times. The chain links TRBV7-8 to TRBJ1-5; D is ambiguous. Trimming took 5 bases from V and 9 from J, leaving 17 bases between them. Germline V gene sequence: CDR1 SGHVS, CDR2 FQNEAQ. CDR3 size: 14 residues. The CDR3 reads CASSTGDSVLPQHF. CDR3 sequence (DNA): TGTGCCAGCAGCACGGGAGACTCCGTCCTGCCCCAGCATTTT.

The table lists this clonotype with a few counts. CDR3 DNA: TGTGCCAGCAGCTTAGGTGGGACAGACCAAGAGACCCAGTACTTC. It encodes CASSLGGTDQETQYF. This sequence joins TRBV7-2 and TRBJ2-5; 7 bases agree with TRBD1. V gave up 1 base and J gave up 0 bases; unmatched junction bases: 2. Germline V gene data show CDR1 as SGHTA and CDR2 as FQGNSA. This CDR3 is built from 15 residues.